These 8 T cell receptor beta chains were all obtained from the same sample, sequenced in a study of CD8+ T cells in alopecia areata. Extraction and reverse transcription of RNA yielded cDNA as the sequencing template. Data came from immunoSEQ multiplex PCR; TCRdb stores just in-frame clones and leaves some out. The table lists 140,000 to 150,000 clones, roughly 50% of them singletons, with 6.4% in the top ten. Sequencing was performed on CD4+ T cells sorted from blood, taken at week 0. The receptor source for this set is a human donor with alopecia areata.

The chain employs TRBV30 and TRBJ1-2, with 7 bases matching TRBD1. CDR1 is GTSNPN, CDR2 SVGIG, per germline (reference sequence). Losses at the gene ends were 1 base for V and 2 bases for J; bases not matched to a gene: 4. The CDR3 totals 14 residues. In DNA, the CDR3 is TGTGCCTGGAGTGCGGGACAGCGAAACTATGGCTACACCTTC. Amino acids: CAWSAGQRNYGYTF.

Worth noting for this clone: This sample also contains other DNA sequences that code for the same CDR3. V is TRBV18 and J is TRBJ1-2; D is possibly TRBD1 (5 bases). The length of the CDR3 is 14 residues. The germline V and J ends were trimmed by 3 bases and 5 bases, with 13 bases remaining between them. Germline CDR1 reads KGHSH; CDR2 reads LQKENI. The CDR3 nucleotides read TGTGCCAGCTCACCCCCCGCGGGACCATATGGCTACACCTTC. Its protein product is CASSPPAGPYGYTF.

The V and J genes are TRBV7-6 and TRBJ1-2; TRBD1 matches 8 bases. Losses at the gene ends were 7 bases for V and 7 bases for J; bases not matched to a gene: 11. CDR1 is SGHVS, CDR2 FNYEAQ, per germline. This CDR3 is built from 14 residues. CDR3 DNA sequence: TGTGCCAGCACCCCCCAGACAGGGGCGGTTGGCTACACCTTC. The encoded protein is CASTPQTGAVGYTF. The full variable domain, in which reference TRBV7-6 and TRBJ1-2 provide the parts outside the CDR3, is GAGVSQSPRYKVTKRGQDVALRCDPISGHVSLYWYRQALGQGPEFLTYFNYEAQQDKSGLPNDRFSAERPEGSISTLTIQRTEQRDSAMYRCASTPQTGAVGYTFGSGTRLTVV.

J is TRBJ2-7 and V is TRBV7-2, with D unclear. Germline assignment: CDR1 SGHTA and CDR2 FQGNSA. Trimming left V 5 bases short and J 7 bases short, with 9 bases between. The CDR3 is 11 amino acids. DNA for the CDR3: TGTGCCAGCAGCCCCGTCCAAGAGCAGTACTTC. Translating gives CASSPVQEQYF.

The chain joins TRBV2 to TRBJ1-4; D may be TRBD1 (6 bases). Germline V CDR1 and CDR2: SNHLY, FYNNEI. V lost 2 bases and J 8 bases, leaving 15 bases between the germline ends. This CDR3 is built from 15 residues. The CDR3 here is CASSETGALREKLFF. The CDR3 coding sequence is TGTGCCAGCAGTGAAACGGGGGCGTTGAGGGAAAAACTGTTTTTT.

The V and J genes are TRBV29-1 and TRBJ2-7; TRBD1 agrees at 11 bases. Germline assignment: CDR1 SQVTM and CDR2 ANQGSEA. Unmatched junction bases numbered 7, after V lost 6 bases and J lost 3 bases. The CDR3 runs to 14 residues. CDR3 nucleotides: TGCAGCGTCCGAGCCGGGACAGGGGGCTACGAGCAGTACTTC. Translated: CSVRAGTGGYEQYF.

CDR3 region: CASSPQLNTEAFF. The CDR3 DNA sequence: TGTGCCAGCAGCCCCCAACTGAACACTGAAGCTTTCTTT. The chain employs TRBV9 and TRBJ1-1; D is undetermined. The germline V gene encodes CDR1 SGDLS and CDR2 YYNGEE. V lost 4 bases to trimming and J lost 0 bases, with 7 bases between them. The CDR3 covers 13 residues.

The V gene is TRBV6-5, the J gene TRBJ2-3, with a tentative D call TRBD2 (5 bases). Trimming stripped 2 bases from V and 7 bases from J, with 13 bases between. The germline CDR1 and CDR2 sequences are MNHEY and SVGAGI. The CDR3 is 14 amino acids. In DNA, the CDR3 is TGTGCCAGCAGTTACGCGGGCTCACAGAATACGCAGTATTTT. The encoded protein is CASSYAGSQNTQYF.